One and the same sample provided the 5 T cell receptor beta chains below, sequenced in a study of OX40 agonist ivuxolimab in advanced cancers. The method was immunoSEQ multiplex PCR; TCRdb's version includes in-frame clones alone and lacks a portion of them. The sample consists of 50,000 or so clones, approximately 90% of them appearing once. The sequencing here drew on CD4+ or CD8+ T cells sorted from blood, taken in a trial of the OX40 agonist ivuxolimab. The receptors derive from an adult with an advanced solid tumor such as melanoma, head and neck, liver or kidney cancer.

This clone came up a few times. The chain carries TRBV5-6 and TRBJ2-7; possible D gene TRBD2, 7 bases. Trimming cost V 3 bases and J 3 bases, with 22 bases left between them. This CDR3 region has 17 residues. Germline CDR1 SGHDT, CDR2 YYEEEE. The CDR3 spells CASSSPEGGPKSYEQYF. CDR3 bases: TGTGCCAGCAGCTCCCCTGAGGGGGGGCCTAAGAGCTACGAGCAGTACTTC.

V is TRBV18 and J is TRBJ2-7, with unresolved D. The CDR3 has 13 amino acids. Germline V gene data show CDR1 as KGHSH and CDR2 as LQKENI. Trimming removed 6 bases from V and 2 bases from J, with 11 bases in between. CDR3 sequence (DNA): TGTGCCAGCTCGTTCACACCGACCTACGAGCAGTACTTC. This encodes CASSFTPTYEQYF. Complete variable domain (other parts from reference TRBV18 and TRBJ2-7): NAGVMQNPRHLVRRRGQEARLRCSPMKGHSHVYWYRQLPEEGLKFMVYLQKENIIDESGMPKERFSAEFPKEGPSILRIQQVVRGDSAAYFCASSFTPTYEQYFGPGTRLTVT.

The chain is built from TRBV7-3 and TRBJ2-7, with TRBD1 matching 9 bases. Germline values: CDR1 SGHTA, CDR2 FQGTGA. The trim removed 4 bases at V and 6 bases at J, leaving 4 bases unmatched. The CDR3 length is 13 residues. The CDR3 loop is CASSSGQGFEQYF. CDR3 coding DNA: TGTGCCAGCAGCTCGGGACAGGGTTTCGAGCAGTACTTC.

The chain combines TRBV27 with TRBJ2-5, with a possible D match to TRBD2 (5 bases). The J call could be wrong; TRBJ2-7 is a better fit for the DNA end. The CDR3 loop spans 15 amino acids. Germline V gene data show CDR1 as MNHEY and CDR2 as SMNVEV (reference sequence). As DNA, the CDR3 is TGTGCCAGCAGTTTTTCGACTACCCGCATCTACGAGCAGTACTTC. This translates into CASSFSTTRIYEQYF.

The chain is built from TRBV7-8 and TRBJ2-7; TRBD2 is a possible D gene (5 bases). Germline CDR1 SGHVS, CDR2 FQNEAQ. The ends were cut back, 3 bases at V and 0 bases at J, with 15 bases in the middle. The CDR3 consists of 16 residues. CDR3 nucleotides: TGTGCCAGCAGCTTGCCCGGAGGCCCAAGCTCCTACGAGCAGTACTTC. Its protein product is CASSLPGGPSSYEQYF. The whole variable domain, remainder taken from reference TRBV7-8 and TRBJ2-7, is GAGVSQSPRYKVAKRGQDVALRCDPISGHVSLFWYQQALGQGPEFLTYFQNEAQLDKSGLPSDRFFAERPEGSVSTLKIQRTQQEDSAVYLCASSLPGGPSSYEQYFGPGTRLTVT.